The table lists the clone carrying this TCR beta chain with a few counts. What it binds is not known. TCRdb redid the calling of the 5' RACE reads with MiXCR, one entry per CDR3 protein. The sample includes under 900,000 distinct CDR3 sequences, roughly 18% seen only once; the top ten take around 13%. This CDR3 has 16 amino acids. Trimming pared 0 bases from V and 3 bases from J, leaving 11 bases between. The record originates from a study of identical twins. Study-wide points: Models underestimated how often monozygotic twins shared out-of-frame TCR alpha.

The data were also submitted as part of a second study, on T cells expressing NK-cell markers.

The sequenced material came from PBMCs. This TCR came from a woman aged 18-29 years in good health. The gene calls are TRBV12-3 or TRBV12-4 and TRBJ2-2, with D possibly TRBD2 on 5 matching bases. The CDR3 here is CASSLAQYSDTGELFF. The CDR3 DNA is TGTGCCAGCAGTTTAGCCCAATATAGCGACACCGGGGAGCTGTTTTTT.